This T cell receptor (beta chain) was profiled in a study of blood T cell repertoires in COVID-19. Across the whole study: The United States, Italy and Spain were the sources of the acute and convalescent COVID-19 samples.

Germline assignment: CDR1 ENHRY and CDR2 SYGVKD. The CDR3 runs to 16 residues. The junction had 0 bases not matched to a gene; V was cut back by 0 bases and J by 2 bases. Using immunoSEQ multiplex PCR, the repertoire was profiled, and TCRdb retains in-frame clones only, with some absent. The sample holds more than 110,000 clones, almost 90% seen once. Sequenced material: peripheral blood. The gene calls are TRBV10-3 and TRBJ2-1, with 11 bases that match TRBD2. The clonotype comes from a man aged 45-65 years with active or convalescent COVID-19. DNA for the CDR3: TGTGCCATCAGTGAGTCACTAGCGGGAGCCTACAATGAGCAGTTCTTC. This gives the protein CAISESLAGAYNEQFF.